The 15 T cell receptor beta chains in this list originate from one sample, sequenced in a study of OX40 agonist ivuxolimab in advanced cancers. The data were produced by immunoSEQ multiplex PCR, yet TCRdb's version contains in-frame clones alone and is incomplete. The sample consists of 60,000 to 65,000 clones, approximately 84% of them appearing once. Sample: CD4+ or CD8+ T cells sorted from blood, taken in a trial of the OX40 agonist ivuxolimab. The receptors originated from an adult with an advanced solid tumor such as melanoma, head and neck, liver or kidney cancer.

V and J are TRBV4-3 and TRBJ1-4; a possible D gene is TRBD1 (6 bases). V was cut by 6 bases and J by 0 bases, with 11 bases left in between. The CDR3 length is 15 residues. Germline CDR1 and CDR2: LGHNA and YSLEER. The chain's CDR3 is CASSQGFATNEKLFF. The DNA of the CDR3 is TGCGCCAGCAGTCAGGGGTTTGCAACTAATGAAAAACTGTTTTTT.

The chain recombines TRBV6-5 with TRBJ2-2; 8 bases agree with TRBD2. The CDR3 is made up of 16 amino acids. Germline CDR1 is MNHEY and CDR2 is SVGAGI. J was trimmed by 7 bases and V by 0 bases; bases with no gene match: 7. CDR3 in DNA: TGTGCCAGCAGTTACTCGGGACTAGGCCCTCGCGGGGAGCTGTTTTTT. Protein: CASSYSGLGPRGELFF.

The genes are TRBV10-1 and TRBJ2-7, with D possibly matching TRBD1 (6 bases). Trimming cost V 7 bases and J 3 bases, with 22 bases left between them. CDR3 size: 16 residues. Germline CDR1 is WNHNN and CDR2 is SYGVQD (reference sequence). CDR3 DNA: TGCGCCAGCACTCGAGTGTGTAACAGGGCCCACTACGAGCAGTACTTC. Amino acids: CASTRVCNRAHYEQYF.

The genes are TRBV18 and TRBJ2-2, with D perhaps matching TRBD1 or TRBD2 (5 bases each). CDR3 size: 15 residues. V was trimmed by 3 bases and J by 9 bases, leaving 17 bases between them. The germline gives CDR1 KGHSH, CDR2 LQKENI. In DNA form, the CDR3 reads TGTGCCAGCTCACCCGGGGCCATGGCGGGCCGGGAGCTGTTTTTT. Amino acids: CASSPGAMAGRELFF.

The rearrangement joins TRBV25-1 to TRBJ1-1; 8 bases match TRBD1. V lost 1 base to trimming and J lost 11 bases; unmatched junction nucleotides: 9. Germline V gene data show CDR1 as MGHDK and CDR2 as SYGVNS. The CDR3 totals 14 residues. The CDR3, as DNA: TGTGCCAGCAGTGAATCTGGGACAGGCCCTTTGGCTTTCTTT. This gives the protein CASSESGTGPLAFF.

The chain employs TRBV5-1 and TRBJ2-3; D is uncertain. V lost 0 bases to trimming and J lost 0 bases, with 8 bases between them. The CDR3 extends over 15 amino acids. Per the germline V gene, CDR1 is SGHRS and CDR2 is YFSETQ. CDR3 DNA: TGCGCCAGCAGCTTGGGACAATATAGCACAGATACGCAGTATTTT. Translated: CASSLGQYSTDTQYF.

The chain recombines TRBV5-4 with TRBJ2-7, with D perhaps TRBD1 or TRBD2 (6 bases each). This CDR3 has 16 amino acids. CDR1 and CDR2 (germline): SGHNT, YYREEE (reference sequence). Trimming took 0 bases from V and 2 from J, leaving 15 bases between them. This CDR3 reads CASSLEPGGLAYEQYF. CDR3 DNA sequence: TGTGCCAGCAGCTTGGAACCCGGGGGCCTCGCCTACGAGCAGTACTTC. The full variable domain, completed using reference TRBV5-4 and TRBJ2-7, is ETGVTQSPTHLIKTRGQQVTLRCSSQSGHNTVSWYQQALGQGPQFIFQYYREEENGRGNFPPRFSGLQFPNYSSELNVNALELDDSALYLCASSLEPGGLAYEQYFGPGTRLTVT.

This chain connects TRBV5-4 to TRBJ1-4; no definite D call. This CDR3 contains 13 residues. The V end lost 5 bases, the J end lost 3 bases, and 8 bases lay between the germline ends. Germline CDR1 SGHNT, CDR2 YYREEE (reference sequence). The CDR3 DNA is TGTGCCAGCAGTTCGGGCGCTAATGAAAAACTGTTTTTT. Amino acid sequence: CASSSGANEKLFF. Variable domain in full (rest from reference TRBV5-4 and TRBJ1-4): ETGVTQSPTHLIKTRGQQVTLRCSSQSGHNTVSWYQQALGQGPQFIFQYYREEENGRGNFPPRFSGLQFPNYSSELNVNALELDDSALYLCASSSGANEKLFFGSGTQLSVL.

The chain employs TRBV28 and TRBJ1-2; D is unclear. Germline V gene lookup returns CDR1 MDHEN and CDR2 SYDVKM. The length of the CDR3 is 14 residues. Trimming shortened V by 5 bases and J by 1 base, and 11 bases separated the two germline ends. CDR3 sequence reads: CASSLRTLNYGYTF. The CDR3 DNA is TGTGCCAGCAGTCTCAGGACTCTTAACTATGGCTACACCTTC.

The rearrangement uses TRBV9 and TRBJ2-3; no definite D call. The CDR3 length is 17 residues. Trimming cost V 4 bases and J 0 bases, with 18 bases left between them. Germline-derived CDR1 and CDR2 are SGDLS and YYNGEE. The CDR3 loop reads CASSLTPARQSTDTQYF. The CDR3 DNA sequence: TGTGCCAGCAGCCTCACCCCAGCCCGGCAAAGCACAGATACGCAGTATTTT.

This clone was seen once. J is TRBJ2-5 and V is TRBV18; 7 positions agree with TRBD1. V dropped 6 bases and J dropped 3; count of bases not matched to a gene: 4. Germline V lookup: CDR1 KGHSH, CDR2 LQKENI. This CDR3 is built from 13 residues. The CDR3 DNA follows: TGTGCCAGCTCGTTCGGGACAGAAGAGACCCAGTACTTC. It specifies CASSFGTEETQYF.

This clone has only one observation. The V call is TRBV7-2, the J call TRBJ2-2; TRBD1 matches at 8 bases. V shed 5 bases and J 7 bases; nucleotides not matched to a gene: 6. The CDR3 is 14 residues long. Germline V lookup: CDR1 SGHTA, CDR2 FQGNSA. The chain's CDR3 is CASSPRGQSGELFF. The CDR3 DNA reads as TGTGCCAGCAGCCCCAGGGGGCAGAGCGGGGAGCTGTTTTTT.

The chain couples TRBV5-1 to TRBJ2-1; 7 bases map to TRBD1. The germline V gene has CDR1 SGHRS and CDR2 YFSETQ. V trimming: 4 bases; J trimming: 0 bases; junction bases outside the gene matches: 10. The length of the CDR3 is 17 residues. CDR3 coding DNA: TGCGCCAGCAGCGCATACAGGGGACAGAGCTCCTACAATGAGCAGTTCTTC. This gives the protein CASSAYRGQSSYNEQFF.

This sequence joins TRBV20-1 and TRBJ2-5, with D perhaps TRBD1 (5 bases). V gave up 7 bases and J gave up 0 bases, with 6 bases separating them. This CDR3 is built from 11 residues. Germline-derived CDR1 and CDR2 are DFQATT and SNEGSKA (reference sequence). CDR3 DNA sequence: TGCAGTGAACAGGACCAAGAGACCCAGTACTTC. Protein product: CSEQDQETQYF.

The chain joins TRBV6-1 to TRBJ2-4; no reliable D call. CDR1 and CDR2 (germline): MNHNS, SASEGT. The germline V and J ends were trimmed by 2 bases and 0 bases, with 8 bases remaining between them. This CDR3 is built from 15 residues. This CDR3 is CASSEPSVAKNIQYF. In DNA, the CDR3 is TGTGCCAGCAGTGAACCCTCAGTAGCCAAAAACATTCAGTACTTC.